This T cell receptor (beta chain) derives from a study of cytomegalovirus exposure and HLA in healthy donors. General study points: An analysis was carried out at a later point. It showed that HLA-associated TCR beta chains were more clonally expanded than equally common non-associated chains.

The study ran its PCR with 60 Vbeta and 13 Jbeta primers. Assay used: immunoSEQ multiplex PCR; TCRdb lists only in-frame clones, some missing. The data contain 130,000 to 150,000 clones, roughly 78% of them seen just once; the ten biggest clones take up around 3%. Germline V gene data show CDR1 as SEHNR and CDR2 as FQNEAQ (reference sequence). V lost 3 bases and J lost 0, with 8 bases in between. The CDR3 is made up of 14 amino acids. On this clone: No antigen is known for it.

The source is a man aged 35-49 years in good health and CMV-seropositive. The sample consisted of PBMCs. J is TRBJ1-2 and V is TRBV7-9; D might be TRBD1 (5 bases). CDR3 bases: TGTGCCAGCAGCTTCGGGGGGGCTAACTATGGCTACACCTTC. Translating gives CASSFGGANYGYTF.